This T cell receptor (beta chain) is from a study of blood T cell repertoires in COVID-19. Some clones are missing from TCRdb's copy, which holds only in-frame ones; the method was immunoSEQ multiplex PCR. Counted here are 130,000 to 150,000 clones, around 84% occurring once; the ten biggest clones make up 30% to 45%. The CDR3 is made up of 13 amino acids. Germline V lookup: CDR1 SGHDN, CDR2 FVKESK. Trimming shortened V by 1 base and J by 3 bases, and 7 bases separated the two germline ends. The source of this sequence is a human donor in a cohort sampled during active COVID-19. The rearrangement uses TRBV14 and TRBJ2-7, with a possible D match to TRBD2 (6 bases). Sequencing was carried out using peripheral blood. CDR3 DNA sequence: TGTGCCAGCAGCCAAGGGGGGGACTACGAGCAGTACTTC. Encoded protein: CASSQGGDYEQYF.